The 22 T cell receptor beta chains reported below all come from one sample, sequenced in a study of pediatric ulcerative colitis. Sequencing was performed with immunoSEQ multiplex PCR; in TCRdb, only in-frame clones are kept and a portion is missing. Here the sample spans roughly 16,000 clones, roughly three quarters being singletons. The rectum was sampled with one to two pinch biopsies at colonoscopy. Input material: gut tissue. The source of these receptors is a boy aged 10-17 years who was a control in a study of pediatric ulcerative colitis.

J is TRBJ2-2 and V is TRBV2; 7 bases are a match to TRBD2. The germline gives CDR1 SNHLY, CDR2 FYNNEI. CDR3 length equals 15 residues. The ends lost 9 bases at V and 5 bases at J; junction bases unmatched: 12. The CDR3: CARTQGGAQTGELFF. The CDR3 DNA is TGTGCCAGGACCCAGGGAGGGGCCCAAACCGGGGAGCTGTTTTTT. Full variable domain (remainder filled in from reference TRBV2 and TRBJ2-2): EPEVTQTPSHQVTQMGQEVILRCVPISNHLYFYWYRQILGQKVEFLVSFYNNEISEKSEIFDDQFSVERPDGSNFTLKIRSTKLEDSAMYFCARTQGGAQTGELFFGEGSRLTVL.

The chain has TRBV7-2 and TRBJ2-2; TRBD2 aligns across 7 bases. Trimming took 1 base from V and 3 from J; bases not matched to a gene: 2. This CDR3 spans 15 amino acids. In germline, CDR1 is SGHTA, CDR2 FQGNSA. The CDR3 protein is CASSLEGLHTGELFF. The CDR3, as DNA: TGTGCCAGCAGCTTAGAGGGACTACACACCGGGGAGCTGTTTTTT.

This chain uses TRBV5-4 with TRBJ1-1, with D tentatively TRBD1 (5 bases). The CDR3 spans 17 residues. V was pared by 6 bases and J by 3 bases, with 24 bases between. Per the germline V gene, CDR1 is SGHNT and CDR2 is YYREEE (reference sequence). CDR3 region: CASNIWGGTGGDTEAFF. CDR3 in DNA: TGTGCCAGCAACATATGGGGTGGAACGGGGGGGGACACTGAAGCTTTCTTT.

Only one count was recorded for this clone. The chain uses TRBV6-9 and TRBJ2-7, with 8 bases aligning to TRBD1. V trimming: 3 bases; J trimming: 0 bases; junction bases outside the gene matches: 7. The CDR3 is made up of 16 amino acids. Germline V gene sequence: CDR1 MNHGY, CDR2 SVAAGI. The CDR3 DNA sequence: TGTGCCAGCAGTTACCCTTCCGGGACAGGCTCCTACGAGCAGTACTTC. Translation gives CASSYPSGTGSYEQYF.

The genes are TRBV19 and TRBJ2-7; 8 positions match TRBD1. V lost 5 bases and J lost 0; bases outside the gene matches: 3. CDR3 length: 14 residues. The germline V gene has CDR1 LNHDA and CDR2 SQIVND (reference sequence). The CDR3 coding sequence is TGTGCCAGTAGTTTGGACAGGGCCTCCTACGAGCAGTACTTC. It yields the protein CASSLDRASYEQYF.

CDR3 DNA: TGTGCCTGGGGGGGATTCGGGAACACCGGGGAGCTGTTTTTT. As protein: CAWGGFGNTGELFF. V gene TRBV30 combines with J gene TRBJ2-2, with D perhaps matching TRBD1 or TRBD2 (5 bases each). Deletions cut 5 bases from V and 1 base from J, with 11 bases between. The germline V gene has CDR1 GTSNPN and CDR2 SVGIG (reference sequence). The CDR3 is 14 residues long.

The chain couples TRBV7-9 to TRBJ1-5; D perhaps matches TRBD1 (5 bases). This CDR3 region has 12 residues. Trimming removed 6 bases from V and 7 bases from J, with 10 bases in between. The germline CDR1 and CDR2 sequences are SEHNR and FQNEAQ (reference sequence). This CDR3 reads CASSDSQQPQHF. The CDR3, as DNA: TGTGCCAGCAGTGACAGTCAGCAGCCCCAGCATTTT.

The chain recombines TRBV7-9 with TRBJ2-7; TRBD2 matches at 7 bases. The CDR3 is made up of 15 amino acids. The V gene's germline CDR1 is SEHNR and CDR2 FQNEAQ (reference sequence). V shed 2 bases, J shed 0 bases, and the junction held 4 bases outside the gene matches. Written as DNA, the CDR3 is TGTGCCAGCAGCTTAAAGGCTAGCGGCTCCTACGAGCAGTACTTC. The encoded protein is CASSLKASGSYEQYF.

The chain couples TRBV7-3 to TRBJ2-2; 11 nucleotides match TRBD2. The CDR3 loop spans 15 amino acids. Trimming at V came to 5 bases and at J to 5 bases, leaving 4 bases not matched to a gene. In germline, CDR1 is SGHTA, CDR2 FQGTGA. The CDR3 bases are TGTGCCAGCAGCCGGGGACTAGCGGATACCGGGGAGCTGTTTTTT. It specifies CASSRGLADTGELFF.

CDR3 sequence: CASSLGGLAGEQYF. The CDR3 DNA is TGTGCCAGCAGCTTAGGGGGACTAGCGGGGGAGCAGTACTTC. The rearrangement links TRBV7-2 to TRBJ2-7; TRBD2 aligns across 13 bases. This CDR3 spans 14 amino acids. Germline lookup yields CDR1 SGHTA and CDR2 FQGNSA. V shed 1 base, J shed 7 bases, and the junction held 1 base outside the gene matches.

The V gene is TRBV2, the J gene TRBJ1-4, with D unclear. Germline V gene sequence: CDR1 SNHLY, CDR2 FYNNEI. This CDR3 contains 14 residues. Deletions cut 4 bases from V and 13 bases from J, with 19 bases between. Here the CDR3 DNA reads TGTGCCAGCAGTGGGGCATGGCGTAATGAAGGACTGTTTTTT. Its translation is CASSGAWRNEGLFF. The variable domain in full, completed from reference TRBV2 and TRBJ1-4, reads EPEVTQTPSHQVTQMGQEVILRCVPISNHLYFYWYRQILGQKVEFLVSFYNNEISEKSEIFDDQFSVERPDGSNFTLKIRSTKLEDSAMYFCASSGAWRNEGLFFGSGTQLSVL.

The gene calls are TRBV5-1 and TRBJ2-6; D possibly corresponds to TRBD1 (5 bases). CDR1 is SGHRS, CDR2 YFSETQ, per germline. CDR3 length: 15 amino acids. V lost 4 bases and J 2 bases, leaving 10 bases between the germline ends. The CDR3 loop reads CASSLQGTGANVLTF. The CDR3 DNA is TGCGCCAGCAGCCTGCAGGGTACTGGGGCCAACGTCCTGACTTTC.

This rearrangement joins TRBV27 to TRBJ1-4; a weak D match, TRBD1 (5 bases). This CDR3 region has 16 residues. The V end lost 4 bases, the J end lost 8 bases, and 20 bases lay between the germline ends. Germline CDR1 reads MNHEY; CDR2 reads SMNVEV (reference sequence). This CDR3 reads CASSWVNRPGEEKLFF. CDR3 nucleotide sequence: TGTGCCAGCAGTTGGGTAAACAGGCCCGGGGAGGAAAAACTGTTTTTT.

This clone qualifies as medium-sized. This sequence joins TRBV19 and TRBJ1-4; possibly TRBD1 for D (6 bases). V gave up 5 bases and J gave up 5 bases, with 9 bases separating them. The CDR3 has 13 residues. Looked up from germline, CDR1 is LNHDA and CDR2 is SQIVND (reference sequence). The CDR3 nucleotides are TGTGCCAGTAGTCCTGACAGGAATGAAAAACTGTTTTTT. Translation gives CASSPDRNEKLFF.

The rearrangement links TRBV11-2 to TRBJ2-7; possibly TRBD1 or TRBD2 for D (5 bases each). There are 15 residues in the CDR3. Germline values: CDR1 SGHAT, CDR2 FQNNGV. Between the trimmed V and J ends, which lost 2 bases and 3 bases, there was a span of 14 bases. For the CDR3, the DNA is TGTGCCAGCAGCTTAAACCGGGGCCCGATCTACGAGCAGTACTTC. Protein sequence: CASSLNRGPIYEQYF.

This chain uses TRBV18 with TRBJ1-1; no clear D gene. This CDR3 has 15 amino acids. CDR1 is KGHSH, CDR2 LQKENI, per germline. V gave up 2 bases and J gave up 1 base, with 11 bases separating them. CDR3 in DNA: TGTGCCAGCTCACCAGTAGACACCCAGAACACTGAAGCTTTCTTT. This gives the protein CASSPVDTQNTEAFF. The entire variable domain, with the rest obtained from reference TRBV18 and TRBJ1-1, is as follows: NAGVMQNPRHLVRRRGQEARLRCSPMKGHSHVYWYRQLPEEGLKFMVYLQKENIIDESGMPKERFSAEFPKEGPSILRIQQVVRGDSAAYFCASSPVDTQNTEAFFGQGTRLTVV.

The CDR3 DNA is TGCGCCAGCAGCCCAGGACAGGGCAATCAGCCCCAGCATTTT. Translated: CASSPGQGNQPQHF. The chain uses TRBV4-1 and TRBJ1-5; 7 nucleotides line up with TRBD1. Per germline, CDR1 MGHRA and CDR2 YSYEKL. With 4 bases clipped from V and 2 bases from J, the junction kept 2 bases outside the gene matches. The length of the CDR3 is 14 residues.

This sequence joins TRBV6-5 and TRBJ1-5, with a tentative D call TRBD1 (6 bases). The V end was cut by 6 bases, the J end by 4 bases, with 13 bases between. Per germline, CDR1 MNHEY and CDR2 SVGAGI. This CDR3 comprises 14 residues. The CDR3 region is CASRVTGSNQPQHF. The CDR3 coding sequence is TGTGCCAGCAGGGTAACAGGGAGTAATCAGCCCCAGCATTTT.

V usage is TRBV7-9 and J usage is TRBJ2-1, with a tentative D call TRBD1 (6 bases). Trimming stripped 5 bases from V and 4 bases from J, with 15 bases between. Germline CDR1 is SEHNR and CDR2 is FQNEAQ (reference sequence). This CDR3 has 15 amino acids. The CDR3 reads CASSLRDTLYNEQFF. The CDR3 nucleotides are TGTGCCAGCAGCCTTAGGGACACCTTATACAATGAGCAGTTCTTC.

In regard to this clone: Mismatch with germline at one junction end may stem from a read error. The gene calls are TRBV5-6 and TRBJ1-6; the match to TRBD1 covers 8 bases. CDR1 and CDR2 (germline): SGHDT, YYEEEE. The length of the CDR3 is 13 residues. The CDR3 spells CASSLVNRDRTSF. Here the CDR3 DNA reads TGTGCCAGCAGCTTGGTTAACCGGGACAGGACCTCTTTT.

The chain uses TRBV11-2 and TRBJ1-5; no definite D call. The CDR3 runs 15 residues. V shed 2 bases and J shed 2 bases, with 10 bases lying between them. Germline CDR1 reads SGHAT; CDR2 reads FQNNGV. This CDR3 reads CASSLNSGGNQPQHF. CDR3 nucleotide sequence: TGTGCCAGCAGCTTAAACAGCGGAGGCAATCAGCCCCAGCATTTT.

V gene TRBV10-1 combines with J gene TRBJ2-7; no reliable D call. The CDR3 sequence is 10 residues long. In germline, CDR1 is WNHNN, CDR2 SYGVQD (reference sequence). V was trimmed by 10 bases and J by 0 bases, leaving 4 bases between them. The CDR3 loop is CAIISYEQYF. Here the CDR3 DNA reads TGCGCCATCATCTCCTACGAGCAGTACTTC.